These 10 T cell receptor beta chains share one sample of origin, sequenced in a study of blood T cell repertoires in COVID-19. Data came from immunoSEQ multiplex PCR; TCRdb stores just in-frame clones and leaves some out. The repertoire holds 100,000 to 140,000 clones, with around 88% as singletons. Material for sequencing was peripheral blood. These receptors were collected from a man between 50 and 59 years old with active or convalescent COVID-19.

This chain connects TRBV28 to TRBJ1-1, with D unresolved. There are 13 residues in the CDR3. V was pared by 4 bases and J by 0 bases, with 6 bases between. The germline CDR1 and CDR2 sequences are MDHEN and SYDVKM. The chain's CDR3 is CASSWRMNTEAFF. DNA for the CDR3: TGTGCCAGCAGTTGGAGGATGAACACTGAAGCTTTCTTT.

This sequence joins TRBV10-2 and TRBJ2-1; a possible D gene is TRBD2 (6 bases). Germline CDR1 is WSHSY and CDR2 is SAAADI. V gave up 8 bases and J gave up 3 bases, with 17 bases separating them. The CDR3 sequence is 15 residues long. The CDR3 DNA follows: TGCGCCAGCGAGGAGGGGAGGTCCGGCTACAATGAGCAGTTCTTC. Translated, it gives CASEEGRSGYNEQFF.

J is TRBJ1-1 and V is TRBV6-2 or TRBV6-3; 8 positions agree with TRBD1. CDR3 length equals 14 residues. Losses at the gene ends were 5 bases for V and 5 bases for J; bases not matched to a gene: 7. CDR1 and CDR2 from the germline V gene are MNHEY and SVGEGT. CDR3 sequence reads: CASSTRTGRTEAFF. As DNA, the CDR3 is TGTGCCAGCAGTACCCGGACAGGGAGAACTGAAGCTTTCTTT.

The CDR3 region is CASSLFAGASEAFF. CDR3 nucleotides: TGTGCCAGCAGTTTATTTGCGGGGGCCTCCGAAGCTTTCTTT. The chain combines TRBV27 with TRBJ1-1, with D tentatively TRBD1 (6 bases). CDR1 and CDR2 (germline): MNHEY, SMNVEV (reference sequence). V was pared by 1 base and J by 8 bases, with 14 bases between. The CDR3 length is 14 residues.

The CDR3 nucleotides read TGTGCCAGCAGCGAGGGGGGACAGGGAAGGACACCCCTCCACTTT. Its protein product is CASSEGGQGRTPLHF. This chain links TRBV9 with TRBJ1-6; 9 bases are shared with TRBD1. From germline, CDR1 is SGDLS and CDR2 YYNGEE. This CDR3 has 15 amino acids. The V gene end was trimmed by 3 bases and the J gene end by 11 bases; junction bases not matched to a gene: 9.

V is TRBV7-9 and J is TRBJ2-1; D ambiguous. V was cut by 2 bases and J by 6 bases, with 14 bases left in between. Germline V gene sequence: CDR1 SEHNR, CDR2 FQNEAQ (reference sequence). This CDR3 has 15 residues. CDR3 in amino acids: CASSLIRRSGNEQFF. The CDR3 coding sequence is TGTGCCAGCAGCTTAATTCGTCGGAGTGGCAATGAGCAGTTCTTC.

The chain has TRBV7-2 and TRBJ2-2; the match to TRBD2 covers 7 bases. Germline CDR1 reads SGHTA; CDR2 reads FQGNSA. There are 15 residues in the CDR3. The ends lost 0 bases at V and 3 bases at J; junction bases unmatched: 1. In DNA, the CDR3 is TGTGCCAGCAGCTTAGCGGGACTATACACCGGGGAGCTGTTTTTT. This codes for CASSLAGLYTGELFF. The full variable domain, in which reference TRBV7-2 and TRBJ2-2 provide the parts outside the CDR3, is GAGVSQSPSNKVTEKGKDVELRCDPISGHTALYWYRQSLGQGLEFLIYFQGNSAPDKSGLPSDRFSAERTGGSVSTLTIQRTQQEDSAVYLCASSLAGLYTGELFFGEGSRLTVL.

This sequence joins TRBV19 and TRBJ1-2; unclear D gene. The V end was cut by 3 bases, the J end by 2 bases, with 16 bases between. This CDR3 contains 16 residues. The germline V gene has CDR1 LNHDA and CDR2 SQIVND (reference sequence). The CDR3 protein is CASSMVIVGTNYGYTF. The CDR3 DNA follows: TGTGCCAGTAGTATGGTTATCGTTGGCACGAACTATGGCTACACCTTC.

Of note for this clone: Germline and junction disagree at one end, which may indicate a read error. Here the CDR3 DNA reads TGTGCCAGCAGCCTAGACCCCCCTATTGGGACACCCGAGGGGAACTATGGCTACACCTTC. This sequence encodes CASSLDPPIGTPEGNYGYTF. The V call is TRBV11-3, the J call TRBJ1-2; D is possibly TRBD1 (6 bases). The CDR3 length is 20 residues. CDR1 SGHNT and CDR2 YENEEA come from the germline V gene.

The V and J genes are TRBV10-3 and TRBJ1-4; TRBD1 agrees at 9 bases. The V gene's germline CDR1 is ENHRY and CDR2 SYGVKD. The V gene end was trimmed by 8 bases and the J gene end by 12 bases; junction bases not matched to a gene: 16. CDR3 size: 15 residues. The CDR3 reads CAIGALPGQGGELFF. CDR3 DNA: TGTGCCATCGGGGCCCTCCCGGGACAGGGAGGTGAACTGTTTTTT.